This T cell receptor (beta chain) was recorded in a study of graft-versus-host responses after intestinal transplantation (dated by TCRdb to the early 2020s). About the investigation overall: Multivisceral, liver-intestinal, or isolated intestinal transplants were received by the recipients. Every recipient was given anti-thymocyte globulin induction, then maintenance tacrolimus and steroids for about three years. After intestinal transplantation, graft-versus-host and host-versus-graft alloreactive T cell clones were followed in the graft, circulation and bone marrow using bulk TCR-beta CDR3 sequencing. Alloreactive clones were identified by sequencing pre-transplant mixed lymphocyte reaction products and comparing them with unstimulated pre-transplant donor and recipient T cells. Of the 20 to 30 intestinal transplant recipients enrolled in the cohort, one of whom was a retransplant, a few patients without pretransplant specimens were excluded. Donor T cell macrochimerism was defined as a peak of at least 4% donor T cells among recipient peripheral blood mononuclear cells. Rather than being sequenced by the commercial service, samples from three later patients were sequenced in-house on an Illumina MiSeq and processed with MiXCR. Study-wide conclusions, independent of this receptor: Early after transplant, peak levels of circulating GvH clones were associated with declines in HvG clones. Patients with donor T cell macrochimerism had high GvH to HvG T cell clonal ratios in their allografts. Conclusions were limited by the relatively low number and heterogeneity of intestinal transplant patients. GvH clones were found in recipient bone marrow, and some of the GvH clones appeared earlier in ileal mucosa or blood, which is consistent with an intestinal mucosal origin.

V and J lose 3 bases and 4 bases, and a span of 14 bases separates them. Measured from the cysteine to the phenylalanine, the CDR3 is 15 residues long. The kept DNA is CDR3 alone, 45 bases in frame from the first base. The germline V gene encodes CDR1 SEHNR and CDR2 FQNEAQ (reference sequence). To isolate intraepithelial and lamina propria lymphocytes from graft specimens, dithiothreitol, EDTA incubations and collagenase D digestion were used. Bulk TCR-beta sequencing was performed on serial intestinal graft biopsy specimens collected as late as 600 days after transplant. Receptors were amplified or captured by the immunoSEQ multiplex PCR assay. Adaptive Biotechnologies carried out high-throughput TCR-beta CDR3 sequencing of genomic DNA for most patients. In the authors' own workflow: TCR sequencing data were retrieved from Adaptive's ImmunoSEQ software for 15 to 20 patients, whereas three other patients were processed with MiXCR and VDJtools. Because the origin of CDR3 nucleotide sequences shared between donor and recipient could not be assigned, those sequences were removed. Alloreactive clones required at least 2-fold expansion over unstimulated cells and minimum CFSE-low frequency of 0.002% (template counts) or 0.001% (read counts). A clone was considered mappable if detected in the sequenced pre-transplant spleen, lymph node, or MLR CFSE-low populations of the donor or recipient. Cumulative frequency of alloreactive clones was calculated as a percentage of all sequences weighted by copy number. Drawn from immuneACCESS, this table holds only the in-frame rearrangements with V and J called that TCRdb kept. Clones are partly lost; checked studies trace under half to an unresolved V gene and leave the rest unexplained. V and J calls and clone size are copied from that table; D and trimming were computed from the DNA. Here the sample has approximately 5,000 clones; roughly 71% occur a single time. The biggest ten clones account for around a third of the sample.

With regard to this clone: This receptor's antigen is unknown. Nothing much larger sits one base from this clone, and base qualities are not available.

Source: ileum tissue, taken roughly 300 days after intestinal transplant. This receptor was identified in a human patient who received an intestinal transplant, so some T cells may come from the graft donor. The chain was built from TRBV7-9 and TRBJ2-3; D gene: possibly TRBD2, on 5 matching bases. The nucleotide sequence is TGTGCCAGCAGCTTCGGCCTGGGGAGAGCAGATACGCAGTATTTT. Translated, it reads CASSFGLGRADTQYF. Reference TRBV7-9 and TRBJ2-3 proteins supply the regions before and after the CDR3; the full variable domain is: DTGVSQNPRHKITKRGQNVTFRCDPISEHNRLYWYRQTLGQGPEFLTYFQNEAQLEKSRLLSDRFSAERPKGSFSTLEIQRTEQGDSAMYLCASSFGLGRADTQYFGPGTRLTVL.